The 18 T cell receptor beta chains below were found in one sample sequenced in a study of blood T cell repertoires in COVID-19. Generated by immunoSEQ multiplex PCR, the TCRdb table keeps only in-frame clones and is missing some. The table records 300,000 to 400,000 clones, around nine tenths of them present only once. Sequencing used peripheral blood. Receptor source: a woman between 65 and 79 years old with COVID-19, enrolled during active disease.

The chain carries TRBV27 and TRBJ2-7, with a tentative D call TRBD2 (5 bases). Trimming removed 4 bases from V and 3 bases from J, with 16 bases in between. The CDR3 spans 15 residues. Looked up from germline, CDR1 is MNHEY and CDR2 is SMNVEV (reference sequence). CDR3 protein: CASSSEVGLYYEQYF. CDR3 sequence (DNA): TGTGCCAGCAGTTCGGAAGTCGGACTTTACTACGAGCAGTACTTC.

CDR3 bases: TGCGCCAGCAGCTCGACAGCCCCCTACGAGCAGTACTTC. Protein: CASSSTAPYEQYF. The chain has TRBV5-1 and TRBJ2-7; the D gene is possibly TRBD1 (5 bases). Looked up from germline, CDR1 is SGHRS and CDR2 is YFSETQ. This CDR3 spans 13 amino acids. The V and J ends lost 3 bases and 2 bases respectively, with 9 bases between them.

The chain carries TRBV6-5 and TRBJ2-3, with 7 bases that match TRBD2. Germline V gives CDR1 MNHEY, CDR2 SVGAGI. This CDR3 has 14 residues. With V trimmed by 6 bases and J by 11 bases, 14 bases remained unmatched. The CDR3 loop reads CASRAGLGSGGQYF. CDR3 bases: TGTGCCAGCAGGGCAGGACTAGGCTCGGGTGGGCAGTATTTT.

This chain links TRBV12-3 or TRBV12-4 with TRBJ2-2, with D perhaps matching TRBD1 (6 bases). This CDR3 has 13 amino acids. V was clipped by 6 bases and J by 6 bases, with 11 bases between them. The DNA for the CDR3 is TGTGCCAGCAGCCCAGGGGTAGCCGGGGAGCTGTTTTTT. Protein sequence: CASSPGVAGELFF.

The CDR3 DNA is TGTGCCAGCAGTCTTAGCGGGGGGAGCACAGATACGCAGTATTTT. This sequence encodes CASSLSGGSTDTQYF. The V gene is TRBV2, the J gene TRBJ2-3, with TRBD2 identical over 10 bases. Germline V gene sequence: CDR1 SNHLY, CDR2 FYNNEI. The J segment lost 0 bases and the V segment lost 5 bases, leaving 2 bases of the junction unmatched. The length of the CDR3 is 15 residues. The entire variable domain, with the rest obtained from reference TRBV2 and TRBJ2-3, is as follows: EPEVTQTPSHQVTQMGQEVILRCVPISNHLYFYWYRQILGQKVEFLVSFYNNEISEKSEIFDDQFSVERPDGSNFTLKIRSTKLEDSAMYFCASSLSGGSTDTQYFGPGTRLTVL.

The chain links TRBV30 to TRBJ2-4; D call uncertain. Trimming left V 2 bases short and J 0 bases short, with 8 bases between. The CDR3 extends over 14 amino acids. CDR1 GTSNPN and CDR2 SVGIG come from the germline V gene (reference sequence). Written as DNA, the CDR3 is TGTGCCTGGAGTACCGGTCTAGCCAAAAACATTCAGTACTTC. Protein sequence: CAWSTGLAKNIQYF.

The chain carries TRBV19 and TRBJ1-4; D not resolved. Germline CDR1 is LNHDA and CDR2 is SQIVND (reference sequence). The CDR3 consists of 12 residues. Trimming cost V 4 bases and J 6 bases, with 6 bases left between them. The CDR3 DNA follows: TGTGCCAGTAGTAACTATTATGAAAAACTGTTTTTT. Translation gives CASSNYYEKLFF.

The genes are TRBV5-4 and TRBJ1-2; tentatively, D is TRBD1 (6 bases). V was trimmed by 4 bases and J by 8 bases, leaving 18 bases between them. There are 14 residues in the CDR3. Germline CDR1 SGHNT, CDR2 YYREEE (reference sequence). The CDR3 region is CASSPGGQGSGYTF. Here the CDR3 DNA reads TGTGCCAGCAGCCCGGGTGGCCAGGGGAGCGGCTACACCTTC.

CDR3 DNA sequence: TGCGCCAGCAGCCCGGGGGGCAAATCCACGAACACCGGGGAGCTGTTTTTT. This translates into CASSPGGKSTNTGELFF. The genes are TRBV5-1 and TRBJ2-2, with a tentative D call TRBD2 (7 bases). Trimming took off 4 bases at V and 0 bases at J, with 16 bases between the two ends. The V gene's germline CDR1 is SGHRS and CDR2 YFSETQ. CDR3 length: 17 amino acids.

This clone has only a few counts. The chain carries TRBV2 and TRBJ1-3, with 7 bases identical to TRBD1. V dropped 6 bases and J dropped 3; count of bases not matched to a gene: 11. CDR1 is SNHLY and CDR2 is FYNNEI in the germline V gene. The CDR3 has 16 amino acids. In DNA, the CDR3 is TGTGCCAGCAGCTCCTTGGCAGGGGGTGGTGGAAACACCATATATTTT. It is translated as CASSSLAGGGGNTIYF.

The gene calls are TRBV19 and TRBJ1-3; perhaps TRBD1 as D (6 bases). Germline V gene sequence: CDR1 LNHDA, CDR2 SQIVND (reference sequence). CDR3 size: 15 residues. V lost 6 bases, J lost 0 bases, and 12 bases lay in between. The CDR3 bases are TGTGCCAGTAGCTGGGCAGGGGCCTCTGGAAACACCATATATTTT. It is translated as CASSWAGASGNTIYF.

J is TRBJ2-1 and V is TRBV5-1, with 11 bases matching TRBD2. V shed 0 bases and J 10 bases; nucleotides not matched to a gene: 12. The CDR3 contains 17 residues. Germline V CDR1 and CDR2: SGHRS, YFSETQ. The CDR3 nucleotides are TGCGCCAGCAGCTTGGGAGCGGCTAGCGGGGGGATAGGAGAGCAGTTCTTC. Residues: CASSLGAASGGIGEQFF.

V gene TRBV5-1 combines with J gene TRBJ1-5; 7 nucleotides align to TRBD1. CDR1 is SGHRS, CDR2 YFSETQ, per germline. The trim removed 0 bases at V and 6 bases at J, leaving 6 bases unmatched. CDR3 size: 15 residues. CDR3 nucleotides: TGCGCCAGCAGCTTGGAGGGGGCGCAGGGTCAGCCCCAGCATTTT. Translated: CASSLEGAQGQPQHF. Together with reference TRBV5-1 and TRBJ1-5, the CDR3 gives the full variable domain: KAGVTQTPRYLIKTRGQQVTLSCSPISGHRSVSWYQQTPGQGLQFLFEYFSETQRNKGNFPGRFSGRQFSNSRSEMNVSTLELGDSALYLCASSLEGAQGQPQHFGDGTRLSIL.

The CDR3 sequence is CASSLAAWEQFF. In DNA, the CDR3 is TGTGCCAGCAGCTTGGCCGCATGGGAGCAGTTCTTC. The rearrangement uses TRBV7-9 and TRBJ2-1; D call uncertain. This CDR3 is built from 12 residues. Germline CDR1 SEHNR, CDR2 FQNEAQ (reference sequence). V was shortened by 3 bases and J by 10 bases, with 10 bases between the two germline ends.

The CDR3: CAWGQGGEQFF. CDR3 nucleotides: TGTGCCTGGGGCCAGGGGGGTGAGCAGTTCTTC. The J gene is TRBJ2-1, the V gene TRBV30; D is perhaps TRBD1 (7 bases). Germline CDR1 and CDR2: GTSNPN and SVGIG (reference sequence). This CDR3 region has 11 residues. V lost 5 bases and J 9 bases, leaving 11 bases between the germline ends.

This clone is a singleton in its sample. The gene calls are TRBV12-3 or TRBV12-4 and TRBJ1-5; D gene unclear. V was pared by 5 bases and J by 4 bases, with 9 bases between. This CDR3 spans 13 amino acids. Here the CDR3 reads CASSIRENQPQHF. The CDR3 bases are TGTGCCAGCAGTATACGGGAGAATCAGCCCCAGCATTTT.

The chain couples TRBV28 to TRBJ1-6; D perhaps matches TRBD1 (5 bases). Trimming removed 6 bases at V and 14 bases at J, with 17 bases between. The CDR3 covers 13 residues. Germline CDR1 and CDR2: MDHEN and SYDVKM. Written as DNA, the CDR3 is TGTGCCAGCAGCTCCCCGCAGGGTCGATCCCTCCACTTT. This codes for CASSSPQGRSLHF.

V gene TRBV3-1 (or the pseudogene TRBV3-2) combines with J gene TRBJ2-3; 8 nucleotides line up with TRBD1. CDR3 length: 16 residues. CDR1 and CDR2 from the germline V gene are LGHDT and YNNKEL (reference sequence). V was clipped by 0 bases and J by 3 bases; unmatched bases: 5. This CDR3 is CASSQDFDRGTDTQYF. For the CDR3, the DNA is TGTGCCAGCAGCCAAGATTTTGACAGGGGAACAGATACGCAGTATTTT.